This is a list of T cell receptor beta chains from one sample in a study of PD-1 blockade in classical Hodgkin lymphoma. TCRdb keeps only in-frame clones here, not all; method: immunoSEQ multiplex PCR. The table lists about 93,000 clones, around 90% of them singletons. Sequenced here: peripheral blood mononuclear cells (PBMCs), sampled before the second cycle of nivolumab. Every receptor here comes from a human donor with classical Hodgkin lymphoma. CDR3s include the opening cysteine and the closing phenylalanine or tryptophan. The D gene is left open where the match is weak. Part of the rows lack a size; the others show once, few, many or a class for expanded clones.

d_call j_call clone_size v_call cdr3_nt cdr3_aa
TRBD1 TRBJ1-1 - TRBV19 TGTGCCAGTAGTTCTCGGACAGGGGGGGGAACTGAAGCTTTCTTT CASSSRTGGGTEAFF
- TRBJ2-7 - TRBV28 TGTGCCAGCAGTTCAGGGGTCCACGAGCAGTACTTC CASSSGVHEQYF
- TRBJ2-4 - TRBV15 TGTGCCACCAGCAGAGATGTCCGGACGGCCAAAAACATTCAGTACTTC CATSRDVRTAKNIQYF
TRBD2 TRBJ2-1 - TRBV14 TGTGCCAGCAGCCTAGGAAGCGGGAGGGTCTACAATGAGCAGTTCTTC CASSLGSGRVYNEQFF
- TRBJ1-1 - TRBV7-2 TGTGCCAGCAGCTTAGTGGGCAGAGAAGCTTTCTTT CASSLVGREAFF
- TRBJ2-3 once TRBV11-2 TGTGCCAGCCCCCCCCCAGATACGCAGTATTTT CASPPPDTQYF
TRBD1 TRBJ1-4 - TRBV11-2 TGTGCCAGCAGCAAGGGACAGCGGGAATGGGAAAAACTGTTTTTT CASSKGQREWEKLFF
- TRBJ2-5 - TRBV27 TGTGCCAGCAGTCCAGGGACGGTGCCCCAGTACTTC CASSPGTVPQYF
TRBD1 TRBJ2-7 - TRBV7-6 TGTGCCAGCAGTTTATTCCCGGGACAGCTTTCCTACGAGCAGTACTTC CASSLFPGQLSYEQYF
TRBD1 TRBJ2-3 - TRBV10-3 TGTGCCATCAAGGACAGGGTACAAGATACGCAGTATTTT CAIKDRVQDTQYF
TRBD1 TRBJ1-4 - TRBV7-2 TGTGCCAGCAGCCTCGAACAGGGGGCGTGGGAAAAACTGTTTTTT CASSLEQGAWEKLFF
- TRBJ2-1 - TRBV27 TGTGCCAGCAGTGCGGGACATAGCGGCAATGAGCAGTTCTTC CASSAGHSGNEQFF
- TRBJ1-4 - TRBV7-6 TGTGCCAGCAGCCATCGTGGGGGTGAAAAACTGTTTTTT CASSHRGGEKLFF
- TRBJ1-1 - TRBV28 TGTGCCAGCAGTTTAGAAACATCGGCAGGCACTGAAGCTTTCTTT CASSLETSAGTEAFF
- TRBJ1-4 - TRBV7-8 TGTGCCAGCAGCTTAGACGGAAGTGCAACTAATGAAAAACTGTTTTTT CASSLDGSATNEKLFF
- TRBJ1-3 - TRBV7-6 TGTGCCAGCAGCTTAGATGTCGGAAACACCATATATTTT CASSLDVGNTIYF
- TRBJ1-1 - TRBV11-2 TGTGCCAGCAGCTTAGCTCGGGGTCCAAACACTGAAGCTTTCTTT CASSLARGPNTEAFF
- TRBJ1-3 - TRBV5-6 TGTGCCAGCAGCTTAGGGTTAGGAAACACCATATATTTT CASSLGLGNTIYF
TRBD2 TRBJ2-2 - TRBV2 TGTGCCAGCAGAAGAACCGGGACTAGCGGAATAGCGAACACCGGGGAGCTGTTTTTT CASRRTGTSGIANTGELFF
TRBD1 TRBJ2-5 - TRBV7-9 TGTGCCAGCAGCTTAGGGCAGGGGGCTCGGGAGACCCAGTACTTC CASSLGQGARETQYF
- TRBJ1-2 once TRBV6-1 TGTGCCAGCAGTGGAAGGGTCATGGAAGGCTACACCTTC CASSGRVMEGYTF
- TRBJ1-1 - TRBV7-9 TGTGCCAGCAGCTCCTCCTGGGTGAACACTGAAGCTTTCTTT CASSSSWVNTEAFF
- TRBJ2-1 - TRBV12-5 TGTGCTAGTGGTTTGGTGGTTGGTGGCAGCTCCTACAATGAGCAGTTCTTC CASGLVVGGSSYNEQFF
TRBD1 TRBJ2-4 - TRBV5-1 TGCGCCAGCAGCTGGGGCACACAGGGGGCCAAAAACATTCAGTACTTC CASSWGTQGAKNIQYF
TRBD1 TRBJ2-1 - TRBV9 TGTGCCAGCAGCGTACTCCCGACAGGGAGCTCCTACAATGAGCAGTTCTTC CASSVLPTGSSYNEQFF
- TRBJ1-5 - TRBV6-6 TGTGCCAGCAGTCGACAAGGGACACGCAATCAGCCCCAGCATTTT CASSRQGTRNQPQHF
- TRBJ2-1 - TRBV12-5 TGTGCTAGTGGAAGGGGGTTATACAATGAGCAGTTCTTC CASGRGLYNEQFF
TRBD2 TRBJ2-3 - TRBV7-3 TGTGCCAGCAGCTCCGCCGGGACTAGCGCCACAGATACGCAGTATTTT CASSSAGTSATDTQYF
TRBD1 TRBJ1-2 - TRBV2 TGTGCCAGCAGTGGTCGGGACAGGGGAGTCGGGGGGTATGGCTACACCTTC CASSGRDRGVGGYGYTF
- TRBJ2-3 - TRBV27 TGTGCCAGCAGTCTACGGGGGGATACGCAGTATTTT CASSLRGDTQYF
- TRBJ1-1 - TRBV6-5 TGTGCCAGCAGTTACGGGACGGCGAACACTGAAGCTTTCTTT CASSYGTANTEAFF
- TRBJ2-3 - TRBV4-1 TGCGCCAGCAGCCAAGATCAGGGCCCTACCACAGATACGCAGTATTTT CASSQDQGPTTDTQYF
- TRBJ1-1 few TRBV9 TGTGCCAGCAGCGTAGAGCAGGGGCCGAACACTGAAGCTTTCTTT CASSVEQGPNTEAFF
- TRBJ1-2 few TRBV4-1 TGCGCCAGCAGCCAAGCTGGGACCAGTGGCTACACCTTC CASSQAGTSGYTF
TRBD2 TRBJ2-2 - TRBV11-3 TGTGCCAGCAGCATCTCCGGGACTAGCGGAATCGGGGAGCTGTTTTTT CASSISGTSGIGELFF
- TRBJ2-7 - TRBV7-9 TGTGCCAGCAGCCCGTCCCCCTACGAGCAGTACTTC CASSPSPYEQYF
- TRBJ2-7 - TRBV1 TGCACCAGCAGCCTAGGGATGGGACTAGCGGGTTTTGTAACGGCCTACGAGCAGTACTTC CTSSLGMGLAGFVTAYEQYF